Listed below are T cell receptor beta chains from one sample, sequenced in a study of Ad26.COV2.S vaccination and SARS-CoV-2 variants. Produced via immunoSEQ multiplex PCR; TCRdb's table is partial and in-frame only. In the table there are 300,000 to 450,000 clones, roughly 81% of which are singletons. This sample comprised peripheral blood, obtained in a trial of Ad26.COV2.S vaccine versus placebo. These receptors originate from a person aged 18-65 years who received the Ad26.COV2.S COVID-19 vaccine or a placebo. Each CDR3 is given with its conserved first and last residue. Each record gives: V gene, D gene, clone size, J gene, CDR3 protein, CDR3 DNA. D genes are given only for firm matches. Clone sizes are given selectively: once, few, many, or a class where the clone is expanded.

>TRBV9|-|-|TRBJ2-1
CASSVEVIHSYNEQFF
TGTGCCAGCAGCGTAGAAGTTATCCACTCCTACAATGAGCAGTTCTTC
>TRBV12-3/TRBV12-4|-|few|TRBJ2-2
CASSPSHTGELFF
TGTGCCAGCAGTCCCTCGCACACCGGGGAGCTGTTTTTT
>TRBV5-1|-|-|TRBJ2-2
CASSSVTTGELFF
TGCGCCAGCAGCTCCGTTACCACCGGGGAGCTGTTTTTT
>TRBV5-1|-|-|TRBJ1-2
CASSTGRSGNYGYTF
TGCGCCAGCAGCACCGGACGAAGCGGTAACTATGGCTACACCTTC
>TRBV7-2|TRBD1|once|TRBJ1-3
CASSPDRAIGNTIYF
TGTGCCAGCAGCCCTGACAGGGCGATTGGAAACACCATATATTTT
>TRBV4-3|-|-|TRBJ2-7
CASSQDVSDTNYEQYF
TGCGCCAGCAGCCAAGATGTATCGGACACCAACTACGAGCAGTACTTC
>TRBV7-9|TRBD1|-|TRBJ1-2
CASSPPDRTHTF
TGTGCCAGCAGCCCCCCGGACAGGACGCATACCTTC
>TRBV7-2|TRBD2|-|TRBJ2-5
CASSPPTGTSGGGKTQYF
TGTGCCAGCAGCCCGCCGACCGGGACTAGCGGGGGGGGAAAGACCCAGTACTTC
>TRBV27|TRBD1|-|TRBJ2-7
CASRPRDRGREQYF
TGTGCCAGCAGACCCCGGGACAGGGGGCGCGAGCAGTACTTC
>TRBV4-1|-|-|TRBJ2-3
CASSLSSGPGADTQYF
TGCGCCAGCAGCCTGAGTAGCGGGCCAGGGGCAGATACGCAGTATTTT
>TRBV10-3|-|-|TRBJ2-3
CAIQRGMGADTQYF
TGTGCCATCCAGAGGGGCATGGGGGCAGATACGCAGTATTTT
>TRBV24-1|TRBD2|-|TRBJ2-1
CATYSGLGDEQFF
TGTGCCACCTATAGCGGGCTGGGCGATGAGCAGTTCTTC
>TRBV14|TRBD2|-|TRBJ2-1
CASSSSGRQKFF
TGTGCCAGCAGCTCTAGCGGGAGGCAAAAGTTCTTC
>TRBV7-2|TRBD2|-|TRBJ2-3
CASSFSGRADTQYF
TGTGCCAGCAGCTTTAGCGGGAGGGCAGATACGCAGTATTTT
>TRBV16|-|-|TRBJ1-4
CASSRTSGVNEKLFF
TGTGCCAGCAGCCGGACGTCAGGGGTTAATGAAAAACTGTTTTTT